This TCR beta chain appears in the sequencing data of a study of blood T cell repertoires in COVID-19. Only a few counts were recorded for this clone. V lost 3 bases to trimming and J lost 9 bases; unmatched junction nucleotides: 4. The CDR3 spans 13 residues. Germline CDR1 reads SGHTA; CDR2 reads FQGTGA. Assay: immunoSEQ multiplex PCR; the TCRdb copy retains only in-frame clones and omits some. The sample records 55,000 to 80,000 clones, 65% to 80% being singletons. The TCR comes from a man in his sixties with acute or convalescent COVID-19. The V call is TRBV7-3, the J call TRBJ2-1, with 8 bases matching TRBD2. The sequencing input was peripheral blood. CDR3 DNA sequence: TGTGCCAGCAGCTTGGGACTAGGTGGTGAGCAGTTCTTC. It is translated as CASSLGLGGEQFF.